The 7 T cell receptor beta chains below all came from one sample that was sequenced in a study of cytomegalovirus exposure and HLA in healthy donors. The PCR had 60 Vbeta and 13 Jbeta primers. Using immunoSEQ multiplex PCR, the repertoire was profiled, and TCRdb retains in-frame clones only, with some absent. The data contain some 170,000 clones, about 77% of them seen just once; the ten biggest clones take up roughly 1.3%. The source material was PBMCs. The origin of the receptors is a woman aged 50 to 60 in good health and CMV-seronegative.

The chain joins TRBV27 to TRBJ1-5; 7 nucleotides align to TRBD1. Germline lookup yields CDR1 MNHEY and CDR2 SMNVEV (reference sequence). Trimming cost V 6 bases and J 2 bases; bases outside gene matches: 7. The CDR3 covers 15 residues. The CDR3 DNA sequence: TGTGCCAGCAGGAGAGGGGGCCAGGGCAATCAGCCCCAGCATTTT. Its protein product is CASRRGGQGNQPQHF.

The V and J genes are TRBV5-6 and TRBJ1-2; 8 bases line up with TRBD1. After removal of 4 bases from V and 1 base from J, the junction contained 9 bases not matched to a gene. CDR1 and CDR2 from the germline V gene are SGHDT and YYEEEE. The CDR3 is 16 amino acids. CDR3 amino acids: CASSHTRQGRNYGYTF. In DNA, the CDR3 is TGTGCCAGCAGCCATACCAGACAGGGGCGTAACTATGGCTACACCTTC.

The chain employs TRBV11-2 and TRBJ1-2, with D perhaps TRBD1 (5 bases). CDR3 length: 13 residues. The germline CDR1 and CDR2 sequences are SGHAT and FQNNGV. The V gene lost 5 bases and the J gene lost 4 bases, with 11 bases spanning the gap. CDR3 in DNA: TGTGCCAGCAGCCTGGGCGGGGGCTATGGCTACACCTTC. It specifies CASSLGGGYGYTF.

This sequence joins TRBV30 and TRBJ2-3; weak D call: TRBD2 (6 bases). The CDR3 spans 14 residues. V shed 3 bases and J shed 0 bases, with 10 bases lying between them. Germline assignment: CDR1 GTSNPN and CDR2 SVGIG (reference sequence). CDR3 loop: CAWRRERSTDTQYF. CDR3 coding DNA: TGTGCCTGGAGACGGGAGAGAAGCACAGATACGCAGTATTTT. Supplemented by reference TRBV30 and TRBJ2-3, the full variable domain reads SQTIHQWPATLVQPVGSPLSLECTVEGTSNPNLYWYRQAAGRGLQLLFYSVGIGQISSEVPQNLSASRPQDRQFILSSKKLLLSDSGFYLCAWRRERSTDTQYFGPGTRLTVL.

V is TRBV5-1 and J is TRBJ2-5, with TRBD2 identical over 7 bases. The junction had 2 bases not matched to a gene; V was cut back by 4 bases and J by 2 bases. CDR3 length: 13 amino acids. Looked up from germline, CDR1 is SGHRS and CDR2 is YFSETQ. In DNA, the CDR3 is TGCGCCAGCAGCGCGGGACTACAAGAGACCCAGTACTTC. Translating gives CASSAGLQETQYF.

J is TRBJ1-4 and V is TRBV30, with D perhaps matching TRBD1 (5 bases). Germline V lookup: CDR1 GTSNPN, CDR2 SVGIG (reference sequence). V lost 2 bases and J 13 bases, leaving 17 bases between the germline ends. This CDR3 contains 13 residues. The chain's CDR3 is CAWSTSQQVGLFF. The CDR3 region has the DNA TGTGCCTGGAGTACATCCCAACAGGTTGGACTGTTTTTT. Filled out from reference TRBV30 and TRBJ1-4, the complete variable domain reads SQTIHQWPATLVQPVGSPLSLECTVEGTSNPNLYWYRQAAGRGLQLLFYSVGIGQISSEVPQNLSASRPQDRQFILSSKKLLLSDSGFYLCAWSTSQQVGLFFGSGTQLSVL.

J is TRBJ2-7 and V is TRBV11-2, with 7 nucleotides matching TRBD1. Germline trimming cut 5 bases from V and 0 bases from J; bases unmatched to any gene: 7. The CDR3 runs 15 residues. The germline CDR1 and CDR2 sequences are SGHAT and FQNNGV. Here the CDR3 DNA reads TGTGCCAGCAGCCCAGAGACAGGGAGCTCCTACGAGCAGTACTTC. Translated: CASSPETGSSYEQYF.